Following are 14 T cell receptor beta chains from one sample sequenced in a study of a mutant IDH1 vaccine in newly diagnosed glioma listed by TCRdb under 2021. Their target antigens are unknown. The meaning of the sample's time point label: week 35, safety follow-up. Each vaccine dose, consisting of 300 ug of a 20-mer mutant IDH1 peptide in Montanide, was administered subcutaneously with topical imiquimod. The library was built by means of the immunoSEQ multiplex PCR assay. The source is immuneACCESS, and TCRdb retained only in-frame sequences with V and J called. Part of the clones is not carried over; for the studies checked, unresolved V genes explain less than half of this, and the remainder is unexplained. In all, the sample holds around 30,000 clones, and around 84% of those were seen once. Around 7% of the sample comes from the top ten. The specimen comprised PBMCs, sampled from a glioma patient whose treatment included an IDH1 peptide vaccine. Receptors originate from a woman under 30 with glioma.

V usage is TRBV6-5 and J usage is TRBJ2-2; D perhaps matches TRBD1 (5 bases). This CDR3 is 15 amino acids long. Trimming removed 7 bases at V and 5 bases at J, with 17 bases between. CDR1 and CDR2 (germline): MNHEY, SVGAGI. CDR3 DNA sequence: TGTGCCAGCACCGAATTATCGACAGAAACCGGGGAGCTGTTTTTT. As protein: CASTELSTETGELFF.

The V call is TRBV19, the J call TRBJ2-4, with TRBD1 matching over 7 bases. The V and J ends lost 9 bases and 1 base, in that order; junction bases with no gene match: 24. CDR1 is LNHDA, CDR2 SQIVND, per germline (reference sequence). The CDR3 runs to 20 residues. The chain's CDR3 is CASREGSGQVITMAKNIQYF. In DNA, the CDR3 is TGTGCCAGCCGAGAGGGGTCTGGACAGGTTATTACTATGGCCAAAAACATTCAGTACTTC.

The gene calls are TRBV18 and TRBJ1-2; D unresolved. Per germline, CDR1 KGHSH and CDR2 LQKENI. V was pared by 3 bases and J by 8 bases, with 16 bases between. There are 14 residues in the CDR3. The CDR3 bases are TGTGCCAGCTCACCTCGGTCGGAACCGGGCGGCTACACCTTC. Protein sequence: CASSPRSEPGGYTF.

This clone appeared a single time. The CDR3 DNA reads TGCGCCAGCAGCGATAGCGGGAGCCCCTACAATGAGCAGTTCTTC. This codes for CASSDSGSPYNEQFF. The V and J genes are TRBV5-1 and TRBJ2-1; 9 bases are a match to TRBD2. Germline values: CDR1 SGHRS, CDR2 YFSETQ. The CDR3 runs to 15 residues. Unmatched junction bases numbered 4, after V lost 4 bases and J lost 2 bases.

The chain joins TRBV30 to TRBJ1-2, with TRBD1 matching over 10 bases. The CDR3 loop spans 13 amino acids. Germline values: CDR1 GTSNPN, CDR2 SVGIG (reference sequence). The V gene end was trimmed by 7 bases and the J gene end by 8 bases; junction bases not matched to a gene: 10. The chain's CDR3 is CALDRGVTGGYTF. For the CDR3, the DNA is TGTGCCTTGGACAGGGGGGTTACGGGAGGCTACACCTTC.

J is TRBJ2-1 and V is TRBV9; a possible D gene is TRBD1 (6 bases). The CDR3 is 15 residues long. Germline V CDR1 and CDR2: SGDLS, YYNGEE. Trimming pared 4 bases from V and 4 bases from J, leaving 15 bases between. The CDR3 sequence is CASSPVGATYNEQFF. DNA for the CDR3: TGTGCCAGCAGCCCAGTGGGGGCAACATACAATGAGCAGTTCTTC. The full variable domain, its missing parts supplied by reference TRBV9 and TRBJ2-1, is DSGVTQTPKHLITATGQRVTLRCSPRSGDLSVYWYQQSLDQGLQFLIQYYNGEERAKGNILERFSAQQFPDLHSELNLSSLELGDSALYFCASSPVGATYNEQFFGPGTRLTVL.

CDR3 in amino acids: CASSVQGVANEKLFF. In DNA, the CDR3 is TGTGCCAGCAGCGTACAGGGGGTGGCTAATGAAAAACTGTTTTTT. The genes are TRBV5-4 and TRBJ1-4, with 8 nucleotides matching TRBD1. The V and J ends lost 4 bases and 3 bases, in that order; junction bases with no gene match: 5. There are 15 residues in the CDR3. Germline CDR1 SGHNT, CDR2 YYREEE (reference sequence).

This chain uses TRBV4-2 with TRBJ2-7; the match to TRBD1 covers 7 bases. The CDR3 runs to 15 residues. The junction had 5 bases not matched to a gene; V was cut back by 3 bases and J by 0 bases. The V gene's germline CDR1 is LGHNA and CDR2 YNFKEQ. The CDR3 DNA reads TGTGCCAGCAGCCACTCCGGGACAGACTCCTACGAGCAGTACTTC. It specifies CASSHSGTDSYEQYF.

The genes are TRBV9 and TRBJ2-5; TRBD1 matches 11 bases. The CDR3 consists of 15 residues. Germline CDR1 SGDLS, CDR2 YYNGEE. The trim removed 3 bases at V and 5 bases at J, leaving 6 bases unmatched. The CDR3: CASSGRTGGFETQYF. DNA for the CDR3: TGTGCCAGCAGCGGGCGGACAGGGGGCTTCGAGACCCAGTACTTC.

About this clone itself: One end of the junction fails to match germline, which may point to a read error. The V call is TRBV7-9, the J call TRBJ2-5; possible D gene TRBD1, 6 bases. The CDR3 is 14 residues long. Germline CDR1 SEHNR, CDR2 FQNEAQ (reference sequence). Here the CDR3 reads CASSTSPGTRRWDF. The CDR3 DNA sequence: TGTGCCAGCAGCACCAGTCCCGGGACACGGCGTTGGGACTTC.

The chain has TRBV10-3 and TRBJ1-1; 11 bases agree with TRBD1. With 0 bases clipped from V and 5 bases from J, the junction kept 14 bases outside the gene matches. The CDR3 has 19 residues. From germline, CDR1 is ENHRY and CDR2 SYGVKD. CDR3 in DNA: TGTGCCATCAGTGAGTCGAGGTTGGGGACAGGGGGGAAAGGGACTGAAGCTTTCTTT. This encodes CAISESRLGTGGKGTEAFF.

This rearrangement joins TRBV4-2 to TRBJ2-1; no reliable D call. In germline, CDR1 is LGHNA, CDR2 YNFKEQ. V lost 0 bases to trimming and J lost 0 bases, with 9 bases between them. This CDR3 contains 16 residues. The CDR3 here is CASSQDAGSSYNEQFF. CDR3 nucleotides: TGTGCCAGCAGCCAAGATGCCGGAAGCTCCTACAATGAGCAGTTCTTC.

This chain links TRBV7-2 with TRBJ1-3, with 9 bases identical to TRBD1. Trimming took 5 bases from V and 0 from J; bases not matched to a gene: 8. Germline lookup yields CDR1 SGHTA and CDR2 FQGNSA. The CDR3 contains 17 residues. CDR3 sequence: CASSTRGQGNSGNTIYF. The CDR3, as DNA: TGTGCCAGCAGCACTAGGGGACAGGGAAACTCTGGAAACACCATATATTTT.

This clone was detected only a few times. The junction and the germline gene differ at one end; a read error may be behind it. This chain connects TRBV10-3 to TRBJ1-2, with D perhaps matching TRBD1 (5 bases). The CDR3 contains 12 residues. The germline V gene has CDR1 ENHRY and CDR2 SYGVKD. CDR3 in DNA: TGTGCCACCAGTGATGGGGGTGATGGCTACACCTTC. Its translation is CATSDGGDGYTF.